The 32 T cell receptor beta chains in this list originate from one sample, sequenced in a study of blood T cell repertoires in COVID-19. TCRdb's table, derived via immunoSEQ multiplex PCR, lists solely in-frame clones and lacks some. The sample includes 250,000 to 300,000 clones, roughly nine tenths of them seen just once. Source material: peripheral blood. These receptors all come from a man between 18 and 29 years old with active or convalescent COVID-19.

This sequence joins TRBV12-3 or TRBV12-4 and TRBJ1-4; D is uncertain. Trimming cost V 6 bases and J 8 bases, with 10 bases left between them. This CDR3 is built from 12 residues. The DNA of the CDR3 is TGTGCCAGCAGCCTGGCGGAGGAAAAACTGTTTTTT. Translation gives CASSLAEEKLFF.

This CDR3 reads CSVDGGGNEQFF. The CDR3 region has the DNA TGCAGCGTTGACGGTGGGGGGAATGAGCAGTTCTTC. V usage is TRBV29-1 and J usage is TRBJ2-1; TRBD2 might be the D (6 bases). CDR1 is SQVTM and CDR2 is ANQGSEA in the germline V gene. The CDR3 covers 12 residues. Trimming removed 3 bases from V and 7 bases from J, with 10 bases in between.

The CDR3 spells CATNGTGPGIGWGDTEAFF. CDR3 bases: TGTGCCACCAACGGGACAGGACCCGGCATTGGCTGGGGGGACACTGAAGCTTTCTTT. The chain uses TRBV24-1 and TRBJ1-1; 8 nucleotides agree with TRBD1. V lost 8 bases and J lost 3; bases outside the gene matches: 22. CDR3 length: 19 amino acids. Germline lookup yields CDR1 KGHDR and CDR2 SFDVKD.

The chain employs TRBV10-3 and TRBJ2-3; possible D gene TRBD2, 5 bases. The ends were cut back, 8 bases at V and 0 bases at J, with 15 bases in the middle. This CDR3 has 15 residues. Germline loops: CDR1 ENHRY, CDR2 SYGVKD. The CDR3 sequence: CAIAGLARSTDTQYF. CDR3 sequence (DNA): TGTGCCATCGCCGGGCTAGCCCGGAGCACAGATACGCAGTATTTT.

The V gene is TRBV4-1, the J gene TRBJ2-2, with 9 bases fitting TRBD1. V shed 3 bases and J 5 bases; nucleotides not matched to a gene: 4. The CDR3 has 15 residues. Per germline, CDR1 MGHRA and CDR2 YSYEKL. CDR3 sequence reads: CASSQPGTGTGELFF. DNA of the CDR3: TGCGCCAGCAGCCAGCCCGGGACAGGGACCGGGGAGCTGTTTTTT.

Only a few counts were recorded for this clone. This sequence joins TRBV19 and TRBJ1-2, with D maybe TRBD1 (6 bases). The V gene lost 4 bases and the J gene lost 4 bases, with 10 bases spanning the gap. The CDR3 runs 13 residues. Germline V CDR1 and CDR2: LNHDA, SQIVND (reference sequence). CDR3 protein: CASSKQGGYGYTF. CDR3 DNA: TGTGCCAGTAGTAAACAGGGCGGCTATGGCTACACCTTC.

The J gene is TRBJ1-1, the V gene TRBV5-1; D is perhaps TRBD1 (5 bases). Per germline, CDR1 SGHRS and CDR2 YFSETQ. The CDR3 sequence is 14 residues long. Trimming stripped 2 bases from V and 1 base from J, with 9 bases between. The CDR3 nucleotides read TGCGCCAGCAGCTTTGGGGCGGAGAACACTGAAGCTTTCTTT. Protein sequence: CASSFGAENTEAFF. Full variable domain (missing parts from reference TRBV5-1 and TRBJ1-1): KAGVTQTPRYLIKTRGQQVTLSCSPISGHRSVSWYQQTPGQGLQFLFEYFSETQRNKGNFPGRFSGRQFSNSRSEMNVSTLELGDSALYLCASSFGAENTEAFFGQGTRLTVV.

This chain connects TRBV2 to TRBJ2-3, with no clear D. Trimming removed 1 base at V and 4 bases at J, with 9 bases between. CDR1 and CDR2 from the germline V gene are SNHLY and FYNNEI. The CDR3 extends over 14 amino acids. The DNA for the CDR3 is TGTGCCAGCAGTGAAGGTGTCGTTGCAGATACGCAGTATTTT. Translating gives CASSEGVVADTQYF.

This chain joins TRBV28 and TRBJ2-7; D call uncertain. Germline CDR1 reads MDHEN; CDR2 reads SYDVKM. The CDR3 covers 12 residues. The V and J ends lost 3 bases and 6 bases respectively, with 9 bases between them. CDR3 protein: CASSFTGFEQYF. The CDR3 DNA follows: TGTGCCAGCAGTTTTACCGGGTTCGAGCAGTACTTC.

CDR3 amino acids: CASREQGARTYGYTF. DNA of the CDR3: TGTGCCAGCAGAGAACAGGGGGCTCGGACCTATGGCTACACCTTC. V gene TRBV6-6 combines with J gene TRBJ1-2, with TRBD1 matching 9 bases. This CDR3 comprises 15 residues. From germline, CDR1 is MNHNY and CDR2 SVGAGI (reference sequence). V was pared by 6 bases and J by 4 bases, with 9 bases of the junction left unmatched.

The chain couples TRBV11-2 to TRBJ1-2; the D is unclear. The V gene lost 5 bases and the J gene lost 2 bases, with 12 bases spanning the gap. CDR3 length equals 14 residues. Germline CDR1 and CDR2: SGHAT and FQNNGV. The CDR3 is CASSPLAANYGYTF. The CDR3 bases are TGTGCCAGCAGCCCTCTTGCGGCCAACTATGGCTACACCTTC.

V gene TRBV29-1 combines with J gene TRBJ2-1; 10 bases are a match to TRBD2. V lost 8 bases and J lost 8; bases outside the gene matches: 9. This CDR3 has 13 amino acids. The germline CDR1 and CDR2 sequences are SQVTM and ANQGSEA. CDR3 amino acids: CSSSGSSRDEQFF. CDR3 nucleotide sequence: TGCAGCTCTAGCGGGAGCTCCCGGGATGAGCAGTTCTTC.

V is TRBV9 and J is TRBJ1-6, with D possibly being TRBD1 (5 bases). The CDR3 is made up of 15 amino acids. The V gene lost 0 bases and the J gene lost 6 bases, with 10 bases spanning the gap. Germline CDR1 is SGDLS and CDR2 is YYNGEE. CDR3 bases: TGTGCCAGCAGCGTAGAGCAGGGTGGTAATTCACCCCTCCACTTT. Its translation is CASSVEQGGNSPLHF.

The chain links TRBV27 to TRBJ2-7; D is unresolved. Between the trimmed V and J ends, which lost 3 bases and 5 bases, there was a span of 14 bases. Per the germline V gene, CDR1 is MNHEY and CDR2 is SMNVEV (reference sequence). The CDR3 is 14 residues long. The DNA for the CDR3 is TGTGCCAGCAGTTTTCTGGGCAGGCCAGACGAGCAGTACTTC. Its protein is CASSFLGRPDEQYF.

The count of this clone is one. V gene TRBV28 combines with J gene TRBJ1-5; D gene uncertain. Trimming removed 5 bases at V and 9 bases at J, with 11 bases between. Per the germline V gene, CDR1 is MDHEN and CDR2 is SYDVKM. This CDR3 is built from 12 residues. CDR3 protein: CASSPLVWPQHF. In DNA, the CDR3 is TGTGCCAGCAGTCCCCTAGTGTGGCCCCAGCATTTT.

The chain uses TRBV3-1 (or the pseudogene TRBV3-2) and TRBJ2-2, with 7 bases identical to TRBD2. Germline values: CDR1 LGHDT, CDR2 YNNKEL (reference sequence). The CDR3 loop spans 16 amino acids. The J segment lost 3 bases and the V segment lost 1 base, leaving 5 bases of the junction unmatched. CDR3 DNA sequence: TGTGCCAGCAGCCAAGTTCCTAGCGGCGACACCGGGGAGCTGTTTTTT. It yields the protein CASSQVPSGDTGELFF.

The genes are TRBV20-1 and TRBJ1-2; D is possibly TRBD1 (5 bases). The CDR3 contains 11 residues. V lost 6 bases, J lost 1 base, and 6 bases lay in between. In germline, CDR1 is DFQATT, CDR2 SNEGSKA (reference sequence). CDR3: CSARVNYGYTF. The CDR3 DNA follows: TGCAGTGCCAGGGTTAACTATGGCTACACCTTC.

The chain joins TRBV12-3 or TRBV12-4 to TRBJ2-7; D not resolved. CDR3 size: 12 residues. Trimming took off 7 bases at V and 3 bases at J, with 10 bases between the two ends. CDR3 region: CASTLGGYEQYF. CDR3 coding DNA: TGTGCCAGCACCCTCGGCGGCTACGAGCAGTACTTC.

This clone was seen a single time. The rearrangement uses TRBV12-3 or TRBV12-4 and TRBJ2-3, with D uncertain. The CDR3 runs 13 residues. V was pared by 5 bases and J by 0 bases, with 6 bases between. The CDR3: CASSRTSTDTQYF. The CDR3 nucleotides read TGTGCCAGCAGTCGCACTAGCACAGATACGCAGTATTTT.

This clone was found once. This sequence joins TRBV15 and TRBJ2-1; 7 positions agree with TRBD1. This CDR3 has 15 amino acids. V was pared by 1 base and J by 9 bases, with 9 bases of the junction left unmatched. Germline lookup yields CDR1 LNHNV and CDR2 YYDKDF (reference sequence). The CDR3 protein is CATSRASDRAGEQFF. The DNA of the CDR3 is TGTGCCACCAGCAGAGCGAGTGACAGGGCTGGTGAGCAGTTCTTC.

The genes are TRBV24-1 and TRBJ2-3, with D perhaps matching TRBD2 (6 bases). Germline CDR1 reads KGHDR; CDR2 reads SFDVKD. Trimming stripped 4 bases from V and 3 bases from J, with 13 bases between. The CDR3 extends over 15 amino acids. The CDR3 sequence: CATSDPMGRTDTQYF. CDR3 nucleotides: TGTGCCACCAGTGACCCTATGGGGAGGACAGATACGCAGTATTTT.

The V call is TRBV9, the J call TRBJ2-1; 9 nucleotides align to TRBD2. The CDR3 runs to 14 residues. Germline V CDR1 and CDR2: SGDLS, YYNGEE. V dropped 3 bases and J dropped 8; count of bases not matched to a gene: 6. In DNA, the CDR3 is TGTGCCAGCAGCGCGGGACTAGCCCGCCATGAGCAGTTCTTC. It codes for CASSAGLARHEQFF.

This chain links TRBV30 with TRBJ1-5; D is unclear. Trimming took 2 bases from V and 0 from J, leaving 8 bases between them. Germline values: CDR1 GTSNPN, CDR2 SVGIG (reference sequence). The CDR3 consists of 14 residues. CDR3 in amino acids: CAWSSPYSNQPQHF. The CDR3 DNA reads as TGTGCCTGGAGTAGCCCCTATAGCAATCAGCCCCAGCATTTT.

This clone was detected only a few times. This rearrangement joins TRBV27 to TRBJ1-3; D may be TRBD1 (5 bases). In germline, CDR1 is MNHEY, CDR2 SMNVEV (reference sequence). This CDR3 comprises 13 residues. The ends were cut back, 4 bases at V and 3 bases at J, with 7 bases in the middle. CDR3 amino acids: CASSSGFGNTIYF. CDR3 bases: TGTGCCAGCAGTTCAGGGTTTGGAAACACCATATATTTT.

The chain recombines TRBV12-3 or TRBV12-4 with TRBJ2-1; D not certain. V was cut by 7 bases and J by 3 bases, with 7 bases left in between. The CDR3 has 12 amino acids. CDR3 sequence reads: CASISRYNEQFF. CDR3 nucleotide sequence: TGTGCCAGCATTTCTCGCTACAATGAGCAGTTCTTC.

The CDR3 loop is CASRAHRDRNQPQHF. The CDR3 DNA is TGTGCCAGCAGGGCCCACCGGGACAGGAATCAGCCCCAGCATTTT. The V gene is TRBV6-5, the J gene TRBJ1-5; 8 nucleotides match TRBD1. Trimming at V came to 6 bases and at J to 4 bases, leaving 8 bases not matched to a gene. CDR1 and CDR2 from the germline V gene are MNHEY and SVGAGI. The CDR3 runs to 15 residues.

This clone was seen a single time. The gene calls are TRBV12-3 or TRBV12-4 and TRBJ1-3, with D perhaps TRBD1 (5 bases). This CDR3 contains 13 residues. Trimming removed 7 bases from V and 4 bases from J, with 11 bases in between. The CDR3 DNA is TGTGCCAGCACTCCTTCAGGGGGAAACACCATATATTTT. The encoded protein is CASTPSGGNTIYF.

The chain recombines TRBV27 with TRBJ2-4; tentatively, D is TRBD2 (5 bases). V was shortened by 5 bases and J by 5 bases, with 16 bases between the two germline ends. The V gene's germline CDR1 is MNHEY and CDR2 SMNVEV (reference sequence). This CDR3 is built from 15 residues. This chain's CDR3 is CASSPEDSPQNIQYF. The DNA of the CDR3 is TGTGCCAGCAGTCCCGAGGACTCGCCACAAAACATTCAGTACTTC.

The CDR3 spells CASSPGFGQGIDGYTF. CDR3 nucleotide sequence: TGTGCCAGCTCACCGGGTTTCGGACAGGGGATTGATGGCTACACCTTC. The chain employs TRBV18 and TRBJ1-2; TRBD1 agrees at 9 bases. CDR3 length equals 16 residues. Germline loops: CDR1 KGHSH, CDR2 LQKENI. The V segment lost 3 bases and the J segment 6 bases; nucleotides outside the gene matches: 11.

This chain links TRBV5-4 with TRBJ2-7, with D hard to call. Trimming took off 1 base at V and 3 bases at J, with 11 bases between the two ends. Germline V CDR1 and CDR2: SGHNT, YYREEE (reference sequence). There are 14 residues in the CDR3. CDR3 loop: CASSLSQDNYEQYF. The CDR3 DNA follows: TGTGCCAGCAGCTTGTCGCAGGATAACTACGAGCAGTACTTC.

The chain links TRBV18 to TRBJ1-1; D may be TRBD1 (5 bases). Per germline, CDR1 KGHSH and CDR2 LQKENI. This CDR3 comprises 13 residues. V dropped 7 bases and J dropped 3 bases, with 12 bases sitting between them. The CDR3 spells CASFGLGDTEAFF. The CDR3 coding sequence is TGTGCCAGCTTCGGATTAGGGGACACTGAAGCTTTCTTT.

This clone turned up a few times. J is TRBJ2-5 and V is TRBV2, with D unclear. Per germline, CDR1 SNHLY and CDR2 FYNNEI. V was shortened by 2 bases and J by 4 bases, with 8 bases between the two germline ends. The CDR3 consists of 13 residues. CDR3 in amino acids: CASSEMARETQYF. In nucleotides, the CDR3 is TGTGCCAGCAGTGAAATGGCCCGAGAGACCCAGTACTTC.